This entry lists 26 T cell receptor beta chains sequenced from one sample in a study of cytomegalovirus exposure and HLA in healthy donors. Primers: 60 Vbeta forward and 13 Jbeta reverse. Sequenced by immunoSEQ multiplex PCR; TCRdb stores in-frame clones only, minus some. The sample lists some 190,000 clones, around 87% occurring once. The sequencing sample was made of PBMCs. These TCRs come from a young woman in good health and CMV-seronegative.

The CDR3 is CASSITGGKGGETQYF. The CDR3 bases are TGTGCCAGTAGTATTACAGGGGGCAAAGGGGGGGAGACCCAGTACTTC. The chain has TRBV19 and TRBJ2-5, with TRBD1 matching over 9 bases. The CDR3 is made up of 16 amino acids. Germline V gene data show CDR1 as LNHDA and CDR2 as SQIVND (reference sequence). J lost 5 bases, V lost 3 bases, and 10 bases had no gene match. Complete variable domain (other parts from reference TRBV19 and TRBJ2-5): DGGITQSPKYLFRKEGQNVTLSCEQNLNHDAMYWYRQDPGQGLRLIYYSQIVNDFQKGDIAEGYSVSREKKESFPLTVTSAQKNPTAFYLCASSITGGKGGETQYFGPGTRLLVL.

The CDR3 loop reads CASRAQTGIHYGYTF. CDR3 DNA sequence: TGTGCCAGCAGGGCCCAGACAGGGATCCACTATGGCTACACCTTC. The chain employs TRBV6-1 and TRBJ1-2; 7 nucleotides align to TRBD1. The germline CDR1 and CDR2 sequences are MNHNS and SASEGT. The trim removed 6 bases at V and 3 bases at J, leaving 10 bases unmatched. The CDR3 runs 15 residues.

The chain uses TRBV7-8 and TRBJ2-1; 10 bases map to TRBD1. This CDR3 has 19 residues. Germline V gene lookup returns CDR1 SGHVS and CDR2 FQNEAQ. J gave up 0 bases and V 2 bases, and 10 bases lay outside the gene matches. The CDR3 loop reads CASSLWTGGGFGSYNEQFF. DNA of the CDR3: TGTGCCAGCAGCTTATGGACAGGGGGAGGTTTTGGCTCCTACAATGAGCAGTTCTTC.

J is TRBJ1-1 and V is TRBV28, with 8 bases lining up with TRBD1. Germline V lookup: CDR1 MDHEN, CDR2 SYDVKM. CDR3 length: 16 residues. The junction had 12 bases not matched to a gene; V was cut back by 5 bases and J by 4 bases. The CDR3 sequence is CASSPWTGTPFTEAFF. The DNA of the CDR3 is TGTGCCAGCAGTCCGTGGACAGGGACCCCCTTCACTGAAGCTTTCTTT. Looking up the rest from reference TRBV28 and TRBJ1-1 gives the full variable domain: DVKVTQSSRYLVKRTGEKVFLECVQDMDHENMFWYRQDPGLGLRLIYFSYDVKMKEKGDIPEGYSVSREKKERFSLILESASTNQTSMYLCASSPWTGTPFTEAFFGQGTRLTVV.

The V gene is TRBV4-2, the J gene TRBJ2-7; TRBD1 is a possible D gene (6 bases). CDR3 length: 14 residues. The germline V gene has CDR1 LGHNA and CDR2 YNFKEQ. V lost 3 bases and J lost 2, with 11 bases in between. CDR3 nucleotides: TGTGCCAGCAGCCAGACCGGGACACCCTACGAGCAGTACTTC. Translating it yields CASSQTGTPYEQYF.

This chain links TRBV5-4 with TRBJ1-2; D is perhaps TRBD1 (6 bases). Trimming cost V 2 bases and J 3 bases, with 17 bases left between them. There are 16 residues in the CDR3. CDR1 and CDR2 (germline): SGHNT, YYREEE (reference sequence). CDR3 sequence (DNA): TGTGCCAGCAGCTTTGGTGCGGGGGCGCGAGACTATGGCTACACCTTC. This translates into CASSFGAGARDYGYTF. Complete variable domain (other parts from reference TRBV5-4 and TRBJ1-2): ETGVTQSPTHLIKTRGQQVTLRCSSQSGHNTVSWYQQALGQGPQFIFQYYREEENGRGNFPPRFSGLQFPNYSSELNVNALELDDSALYLCASSFGAGARDYGYTFGSGTRLTVV.

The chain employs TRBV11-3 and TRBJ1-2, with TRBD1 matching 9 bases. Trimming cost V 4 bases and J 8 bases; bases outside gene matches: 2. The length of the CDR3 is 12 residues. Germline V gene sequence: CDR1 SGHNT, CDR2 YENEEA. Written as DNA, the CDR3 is TGTGCCAGCAGCTGGGACAGGGCCGGCTACACCTTC. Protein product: CASSWDRAGYTF.

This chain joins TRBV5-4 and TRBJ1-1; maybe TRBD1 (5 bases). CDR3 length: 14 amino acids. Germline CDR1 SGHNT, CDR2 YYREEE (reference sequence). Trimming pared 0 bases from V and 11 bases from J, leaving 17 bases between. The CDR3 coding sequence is TGTGCCAGCAGCTTGGGGGGGGAGAACCTTGGGGCTTTCTTT. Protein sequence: CASSLGGENLGAFF.

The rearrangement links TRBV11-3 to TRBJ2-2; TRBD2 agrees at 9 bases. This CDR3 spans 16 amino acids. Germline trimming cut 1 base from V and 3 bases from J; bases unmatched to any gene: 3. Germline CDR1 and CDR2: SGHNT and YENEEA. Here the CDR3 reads CASSLALAGHTGELFF. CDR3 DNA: TGTGCCAGCAGCTTAGCACTAGCGGGCCACACCGGGGAGCTGTTTTTT.

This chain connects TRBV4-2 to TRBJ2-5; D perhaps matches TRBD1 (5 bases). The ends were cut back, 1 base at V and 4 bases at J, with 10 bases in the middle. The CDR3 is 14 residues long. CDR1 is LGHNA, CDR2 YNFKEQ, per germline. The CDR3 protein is CASSQGTWGETQYF. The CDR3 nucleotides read TGTGCCAGCAGCCAAGGGACATGGGGAGAGACCCAGTACTTC.

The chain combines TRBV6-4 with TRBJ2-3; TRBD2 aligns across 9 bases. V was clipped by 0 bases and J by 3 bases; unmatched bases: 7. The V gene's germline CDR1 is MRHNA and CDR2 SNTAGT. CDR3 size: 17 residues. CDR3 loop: CASSDSPGGGGTDTQYF. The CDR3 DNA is TGTGCCAGCAGTGACTCCCCCGGCGGGGGGGGTACAGATACGCAGTATTTT.

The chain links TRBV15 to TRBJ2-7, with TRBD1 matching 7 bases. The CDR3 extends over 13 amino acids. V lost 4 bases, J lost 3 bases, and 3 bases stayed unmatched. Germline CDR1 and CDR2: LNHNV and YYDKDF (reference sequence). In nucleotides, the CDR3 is TGTGCCACCAGCACCCGACAGGGCTACGAGCAGTACTTC. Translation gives CATSTRQGYEQYF.

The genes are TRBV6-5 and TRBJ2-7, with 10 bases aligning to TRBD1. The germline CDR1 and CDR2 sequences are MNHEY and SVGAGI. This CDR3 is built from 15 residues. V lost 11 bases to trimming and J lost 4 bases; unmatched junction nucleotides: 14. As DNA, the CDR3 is TGTGCCTCCTCCCCACGGACAGGGGGTGGGTACGAGCAGTACTTC. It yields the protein CASSPRTGGGYEQYF.

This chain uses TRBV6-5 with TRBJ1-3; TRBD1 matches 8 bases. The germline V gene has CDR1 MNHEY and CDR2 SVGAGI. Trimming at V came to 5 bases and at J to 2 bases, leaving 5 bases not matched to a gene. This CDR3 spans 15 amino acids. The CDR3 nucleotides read TGTGCCAGCAGTCTACGCAGGGGGCCTGGAAACACCATATATTTT. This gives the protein CASSLRRGPGNTIYF.

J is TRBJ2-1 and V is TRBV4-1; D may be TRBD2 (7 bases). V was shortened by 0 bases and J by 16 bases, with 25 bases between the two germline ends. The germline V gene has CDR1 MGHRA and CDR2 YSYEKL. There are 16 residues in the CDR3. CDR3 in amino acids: CASSQDEQGGGPGEFF. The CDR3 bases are TGCGCCAGCAGCCAAGATGAACAGGGAGGGGGACCAGGGGAATTCTTC.

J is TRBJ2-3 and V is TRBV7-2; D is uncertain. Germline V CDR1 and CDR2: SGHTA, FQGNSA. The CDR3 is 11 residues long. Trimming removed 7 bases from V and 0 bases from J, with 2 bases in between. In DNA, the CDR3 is TGTGCCAGCACAAGCACAGATACGCAGTATTTT. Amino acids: CASTSTDTQYF.

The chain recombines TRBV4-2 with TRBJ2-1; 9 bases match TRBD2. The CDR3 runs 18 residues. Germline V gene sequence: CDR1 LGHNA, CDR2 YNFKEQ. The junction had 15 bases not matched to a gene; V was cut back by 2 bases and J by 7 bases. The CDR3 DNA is TGTGCCAGCAGCCAACCCTCGGGGGCTAGCGGGATGGGGAATGAGCAGTTCTTC. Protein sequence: CASSQPSGASGMGNEQFF.

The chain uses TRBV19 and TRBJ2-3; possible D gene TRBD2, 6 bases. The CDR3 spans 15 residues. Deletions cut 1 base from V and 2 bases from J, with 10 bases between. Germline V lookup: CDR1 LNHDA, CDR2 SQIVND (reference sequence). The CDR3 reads CASSIAAGFTDTQYF. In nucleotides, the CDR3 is TGTGCCAGTAGTATAGCTGCGGGGTTCACAGATACGCAGTATTTT.

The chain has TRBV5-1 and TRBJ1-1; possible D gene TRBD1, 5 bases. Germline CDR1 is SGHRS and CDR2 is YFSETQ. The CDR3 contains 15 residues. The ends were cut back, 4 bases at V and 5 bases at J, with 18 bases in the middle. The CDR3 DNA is TGCGCCAGCAGCCCCGGGGGGGAGGGAGGAACTGAAGCTTTCTTT. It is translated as CASSPGGEGGTEAFF.

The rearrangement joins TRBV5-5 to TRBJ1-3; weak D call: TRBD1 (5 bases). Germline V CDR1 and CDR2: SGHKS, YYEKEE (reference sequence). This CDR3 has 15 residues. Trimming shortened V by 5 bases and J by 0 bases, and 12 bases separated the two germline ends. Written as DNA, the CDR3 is TGTGCCAGCAGGCCCGGGACTAACTCTGGAAACACCATATATTTT. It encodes CASRPGTNSGNTIYF. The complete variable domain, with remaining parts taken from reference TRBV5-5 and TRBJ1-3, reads DAGVTQSPTHLIKTRGQQVTLRCSPISGHKSVSWYQQVLGQGPQFIFQYYEKEERGRGNFPDRFSARQFPNYSSELNVNALLLGDSALYLCASRPGTNSGNTIYFGEGSWLTVV.

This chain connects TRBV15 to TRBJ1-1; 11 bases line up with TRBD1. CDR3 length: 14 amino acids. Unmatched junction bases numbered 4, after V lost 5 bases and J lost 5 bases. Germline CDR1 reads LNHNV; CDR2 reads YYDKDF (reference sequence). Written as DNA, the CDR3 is TGTGCCACCAGCCCTGGACAGGGGGCAACTGAAGCTTTCTTT. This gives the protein CATSPGQGATEAFF.

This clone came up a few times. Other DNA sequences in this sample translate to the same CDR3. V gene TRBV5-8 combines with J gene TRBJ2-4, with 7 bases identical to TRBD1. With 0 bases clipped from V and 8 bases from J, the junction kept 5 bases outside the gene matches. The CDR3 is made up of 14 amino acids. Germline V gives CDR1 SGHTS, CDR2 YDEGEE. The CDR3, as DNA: TGTGCCAGCAGCTTGGGAGGGGGCGCGGACATTCAGTACTTC. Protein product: CASSLGGGADIQYF.

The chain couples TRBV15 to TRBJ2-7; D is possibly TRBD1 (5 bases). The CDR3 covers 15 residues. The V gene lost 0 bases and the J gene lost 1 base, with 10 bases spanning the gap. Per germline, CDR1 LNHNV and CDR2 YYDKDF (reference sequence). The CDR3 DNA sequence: TGTGCCACCAGCAGAGAGGCAGGGCCGTCCTACGAGCAGTACTTC. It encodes CATSREAGPSYEQYF.

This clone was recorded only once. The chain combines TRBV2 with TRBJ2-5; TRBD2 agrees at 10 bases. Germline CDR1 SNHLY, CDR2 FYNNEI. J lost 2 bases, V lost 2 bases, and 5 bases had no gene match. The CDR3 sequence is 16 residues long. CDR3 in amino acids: CASSEWSSGGQETQYF. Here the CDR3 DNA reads TGTGCCAGCAGTGAATGGTCTAGCGGGGGACAAGAGACCCAGTACTTC. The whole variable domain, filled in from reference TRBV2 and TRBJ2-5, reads EPEVTQTPSHQVTQMGQEVILRCVPISNHLYFYWYRQILGQKVEFLVSFYNNEISEKSEIFDDQFSVERPDGSNFTLKIRSTKLEDSAMYFCASSEWSSGGQETQYFGPGTRLLVL.

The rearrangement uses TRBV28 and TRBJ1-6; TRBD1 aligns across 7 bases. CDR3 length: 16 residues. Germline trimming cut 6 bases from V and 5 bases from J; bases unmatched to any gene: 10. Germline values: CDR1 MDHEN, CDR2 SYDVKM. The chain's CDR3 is CASSELPTGHNSPLHF. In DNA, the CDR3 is TGTGCCAGCAGCGAGCTACCGACAGGGCATAATTCACCCCTCCACTTT.

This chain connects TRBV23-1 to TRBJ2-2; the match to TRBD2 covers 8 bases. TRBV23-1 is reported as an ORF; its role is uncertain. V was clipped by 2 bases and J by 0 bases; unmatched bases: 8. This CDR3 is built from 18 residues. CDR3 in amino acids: CASSQGGLAETNTGELFF. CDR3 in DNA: TGCGCCAGCAGTCAAGGTGGACTAGCCGAAACGAACACCGGGGAGCTGTTTTTT.